This T cell receptor (beta chain) comes out of a study of PD-L1 blockade in urothelial cancer. The germline V gene has CDR1 MNHNS and CDR2 SASEGT. V lost 2 bases and J 8 bases, leaving 10 bases between the germline ends. The CDR3 totals 13 residues. This clone was found once. Time point noted: pretreatment peripheral blood. Using immunoSEQ multiplex PCR, the repertoire was profiled, and TCRdb retains in-frame clones only, with some absent. The sample shows 100,000 to 150,000 clones, approximately 88% of them seen only once. Sequenced here: PBMCs, sampled around atezolizumab (anti-PD-L1) treatment. The clonotype comes from a man aged 45-65 years with urothelial cancer. The chain links TRBV6-1 to TRBJ1-3; possible D gene TRBD1, 5 bases. The DNA of the CDR3 is TGTGCCAGCAGTGAATGGACACGGGACACCATATATTTT. This gives the protein CASSEWTRDTIYF.